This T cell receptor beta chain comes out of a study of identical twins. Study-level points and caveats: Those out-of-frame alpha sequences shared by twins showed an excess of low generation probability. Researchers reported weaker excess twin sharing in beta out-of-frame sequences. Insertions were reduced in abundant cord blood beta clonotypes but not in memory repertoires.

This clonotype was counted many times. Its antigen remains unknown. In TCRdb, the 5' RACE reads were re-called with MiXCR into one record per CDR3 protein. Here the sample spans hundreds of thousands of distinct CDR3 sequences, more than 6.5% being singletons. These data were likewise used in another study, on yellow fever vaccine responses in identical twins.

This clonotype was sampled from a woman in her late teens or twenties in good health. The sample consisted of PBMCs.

DNA of the CDR3: TGCAGTGCTAGTCCCCGTTATTCTAGCGGCTACAATGAGCAGTTCTTC. This encodes CSASPRYSSGYNEQFF. The J gene is TRBJ2-1, the V gene TRBV20-1, with TRBD2 matching 7 bases. The CDR3 is made up of 16 amino acids. The V and J ends lost 3 bases and 3 bases, in that order; junction bases with no gene match: 11. The germline V gene has CDR1 DFQATT and CDR2 SNEGSKA (reference sequence).